This paragraph reports one TCR beta chain. The antigen remains undetermined. With 3 bases removed from V and 1 base from J, the gap between germline ends came to 12 bases. Germline assignment: CDR1 LGHNA and CDR2 YNFKEQ. The CDR3 runs to 16 residues. Sequencing was at survey level. Profiled with immunoSEQ multiplex PCR; TCRdb holds only in-frame clones, not every one. The table includes 30,000 to 40,000 clones, 65% to 70% detected once. The data derive from a study of STAT5B mutations in CD4+ large granular lymphocyte leukemia. Findings and limits, study-wide: About 24% of private leukemic clonotypes occurred rarely in other patients' non-leukemic repertoires. Higher CD4+ than CD8+ T-LGLL clonality might reflect small sample size. Top patient clones used TRBV06 genes more often: 8/27 versus 2/35 in controls.

This sequence was found in a human donor in good health. The rearrangement joins TRBV4-2 to TRBJ2-2; TRBD1 is a possible D gene (6 bases). The sample was CD4+ T cells from blood buffy coats. The CDR3 coding sequence is TGTGCCAGCAGCCAGAGAGGGGGTATGAACACCGGGGAGCTGTTTTTT. Amino acid sequence: CASSQRGGMNTGELFF.